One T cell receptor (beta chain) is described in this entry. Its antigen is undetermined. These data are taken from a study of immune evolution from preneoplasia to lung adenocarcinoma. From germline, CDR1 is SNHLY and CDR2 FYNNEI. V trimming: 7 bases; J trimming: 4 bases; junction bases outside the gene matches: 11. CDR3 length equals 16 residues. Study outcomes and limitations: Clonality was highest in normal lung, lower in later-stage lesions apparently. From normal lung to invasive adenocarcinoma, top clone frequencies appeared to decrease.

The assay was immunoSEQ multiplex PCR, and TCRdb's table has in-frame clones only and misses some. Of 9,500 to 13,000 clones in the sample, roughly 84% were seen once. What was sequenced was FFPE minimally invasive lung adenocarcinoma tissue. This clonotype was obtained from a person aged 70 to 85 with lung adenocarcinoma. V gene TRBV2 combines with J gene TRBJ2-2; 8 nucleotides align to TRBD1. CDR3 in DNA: TGTGCCAGCATCCTCGGAGGCAGGGGGCGCACCGGGGAGCTGTTTTTT. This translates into CASILGGRGRTGELFF.